The clone carrying this TCR beta chain was recorded a few times. The antigen remains undetermined. Per germline, CDR1 MNHNS and CDR2 SASEGT. The CDR3 has 14 amino acids. Trimming pared 3 bases from V and 8 bases from J, leaving 16 bases between. The entry originates in a study of cytomegalovirus exposure and HLA in healthy donors. General study findings and limits: The sole available immune exposure information was CMV serostatus. Several top significant clusters appeared, in a later analysis, to be linked to common viral pathogens.

Primers included in the PCR were 60 Vbeta and 13 Jbeta primers. Clones were sequenced by immunoSEQ multiplex PCR, and TCRdb holds only the in-frame ones, with some missing. The data show 160,000 or so clones, around 80% seen once. The receptor comes from a man aged 25-45 years in good health and CMV-seronegative. The chain links TRBV6-1 to TRBJ1-2; weak D call: TRBD1 (5 bases). Source material: PBMCs. DNA for the CDR3: TGTGCCAGCAGTGATGCGATGGGGGGAGGCGGCTACACCTTC. It translates to CASSDAMGGGGYTF.